This TCR beta chain was identified during a study of T cell repertoires in aging, cancer and after chemotherapy. Peripheral blood genomic DNA, not sorted cells or RNA, was the template. TRB rearrangements spanning V, D and J were amplified using mixed TRB-A/B primers. TCRdb reanalysed the multiplex PCR reads using MiXCR and keeps one entry per CDR3 protein. The top ten hold about 6.2% of the sample, which has fewer than 15,000 distinct CDR3 sequences, approximately 40% seen once. This clonotype turned up a few times. CDR1 and CDR2 from the germline V gene are GTSNPN and SVGIG (reference sequence). V was cut by 2 bases and J by 3 bases, with 7 bases left in between. This CDR3 spans 13 amino acids.

What was sequenced was blood. This TCR came from a human donor in good health. The donor label of this sample is uncertain. The rearrangement uses TRBV30 and TRBJ2-2; no firm D call. The CDR3 nucleotides are TGTGCCTGGAGTCCGCCCTACACCGGGGAGCTGTTTTTT. It is translated as CAWSPPYTGELFF.